This TCR beta chain was documented in a study of OX40 agonist ivuxolimab in advanced cancers. Some background on the complete study: The costimulatory receptor OX40 (CD134) was targeted by ivuxolimab, a fully human IgG2 agonistic monoclonal antibody. Intravenous ivuxolimab was administered to patients every 2 weeks at six dose levels: 0.01, 0.1, 0.3, 1.5, 3 and 10 mg/kg. Of the approximately 50 dose-escalation patients, hepatocellular carcinoma was present in 19, melanoma in approximately 15, renal cell carcinoma in 9 and head and neck cancer in 9. A male proportion of 82.7% and a mean age of 60 years, ranging from roughly 20 to 80, were recorded for the dose-escalation cohort. Prior anti-PD-1, anti-PD-L1 or anti-CTLA-4 therapy was permitted, and checkpoint inhibitors had been received by around 40% of dose-escalation patients. Partial responses were achieved by three dose-escalation patients, of whom one had hepatocellular carcinoma and two had cutaneous melanoma. The point of sequencing TCRbeta in the periphery was to test whether ivuxolimab changed TCR sequence diversity and drove clonal T-cell expansion. The paper reports the monotherapy dose-escalation portion (N of about 50 patients) of the phase I ivuxolimab trial. Results and caveats for the whole study, not just this receptor: In partial responders in the 0.1-3.0 mg/kg groups, normalized peripheral clonal expansion was found to be among the lowest, especially among CD8+ T cells. After ivuxolimab, more expanded clones were found on average in CD8+ T cells than in CD4+ T cells. At doses from 0.1 to 3.0 mg/kg, clonal expansion was seen in both CD4+ and CD8+ blood T cells between baseline and week 6. The antigen specificity of the peripheral T cells that underwent clonal expansion was not determined. Low levels of normalized T-cell clonal expansion were also seen in some nonresponding patients.

The trial excluded patients who had a history of autoimmune disease or who were on systemic immunosuppression. Peripheral blood for TCR sequencing was collected from all dose cohorts at baseline, on cycle 4 day 1, and on cycle 7 day 1. The samples were taken from a phase I, first-in-human, multicenter, open-label dose-escalation trial of ivuxolimab. Adults with locally advanced or metastatic melanoma, renal cell carcinoma, hepatocellular carcinoma or head and neck squamous cell carcinoma were enrolled in the trial. Before TCR sequencing, CD4+ T cells and CD8+ T cells from peripheral blood were sorted into separate populations. Inclusive of the bounding cysteine and phenylalanine, the CDR3 is 14 residues long. Only the CDR3 region is kept as DNA, spanning 42 bases read in frame from base 1. V is pared back by 0 bases and J by 4 bases, with 9 bases lying between the germline termini. From a lookup of the germline V gene (reference sequence), CDR1 and CDR2 are LNHNV and YYDKDF.

About this clone: The specificity of this receptor is unknown. No clone much larger than this one lies a single base away; base qualities are absent.

Genomic DNA was extracted from sorted cells for sequencing of the TCRbeta CDR3 region. TCRbeta CDR3 regions were sequenced using the immunoSEQ Assay. In TCRdb, the immuneACCESS table is reduced to in-frame sequences with V and J assigned. These tables do not hold every clone; where another copy was compared, an unresolved V gene accounts for under half, and the others remain unexplained. For this sample the table gives about 82,000 clones, of which approximately 82% were detected only once. Approximately 0.85% of the sample belongs to the ten largest clones. The sequence came from an adult with an advanced solid tumor such as melanoma, head and neck, liver or kidney cancer. The rearrangement joined TRBV15 to TRBJ2-5, and perhaps TRBD1 as D gene, on 5 matching bases. This material consisted of CD4+ or CD8+ T cells sorted from blood, taken in a trial of the OX40 agonist ivuxolimab. The CDR3 has the sequence CATSRDRVGETQYF. The DNA sequence reads TGTGCCACCAGCAGAGACAGGGTCGGAGAGACCCAGTACTTC.